The 30 T cell receptor beta chains listed next were all sequenced from one sample in a study of blood T cell repertoires in COVID-19 (dated by TCRdb to 2018 to 2020). The library was produced with the immunoSEQ multiplex PCR assay. In TCRdb, the immuneACCESS table is reduced to in-frame sequences with V and J assigned. These tables do not hold every clone; where another copy was compared, an unresolved V gene accounts for under half, and the others remain unexplained. In this sample the table shows 200,000 to 300,000 clones, around nine tenths of which occur a single time. The ten most abundant clones make up roughly 0.8% of the sample. Sequencing input: peripheral blood. The receptors were gathered from a young man with COVID-19, enrolled during active disease.

The sample holds one count of this clone. The genes are TRBV18 and TRBJ2-3, with 15 bases lining up with TRBD2. With 3 bases clipped from V and 5 bases from J, the junction kept 6 bases outside the gene matches. The CDR3 is 17 residues long. The V gene's germline CDR1 is KGHSH and CDR2 LQKENI. Here the CDR3 DNA reads TGTGCCAGCTCACCGAGGACTAGCGGGGGGGCTGAAGATACGCAGTATTTT. It yields the protein CASSPRTSGGAEDTQYF. The full variable domain, its missing parts supplied by reference TRBV18 and TRBJ2-3, is NAGVMQNPRHLVRRRGQEARLRCSPMKGHSHVYWYRQLPEEGLKFMVYLQKENIIDESGMPKERFSAEFPKEGPSILRIQQVVRGDSAAYFCASSPRTSGGAEDTQYFGPGTRLTVL.

The chain employs TRBV2 and TRBJ2-7, with 9 positions matching TRBD1. The V and J ends lost 1 base and 8 bases, in that order; junction bases with no gene match: 9. The germline V gene encodes CDR1 SNHLY and CDR2 FYNNEI. The CDR3 has 15 amino acids. Written as DNA, the CDR3 is TGTGCCAGCAGTGAAGGGACAGGGGTGATTTTGCAGCAGTACTTC. Its translation: CASSEGTGVILQQYF. Full variable domain (rest looked up from reference TRBV2 and TRBJ2-7): EPEVTQTPSHQVTQMGQEVILRCVPISNHLYFYWYRQILGQKVEFLVSFYNNEISEKSEIFDDQFSVERPDGSNFTLKIRSTKLEDSAMYFCASSEGTGVILQQYFGPGTRLTVT.

This clone has just one count. This sequence joins TRBV24-1 and TRBJ2-1; D not resolved. There are 13 residues in the CDR3. Trimming stripped 3 bases from V and 6 bases from J, with 8 bases between. Per the germline V gene, CDR1 is KGHDR and CDR2 is SFDVKD. This CDR3 is CATSDSVGNEQFF. In DNA, the CDR3 is TGTGCCACCAGTGATAGCGTGGGCAATGAGCAGTTCTTC.

This sequence joins TRBV7-2 and TRBJ2-5; D gene unclear. In germline, CDR1 is SGHTA, CDR2 FQGNSA. The CDR3 extends over 11 amino acids. The V gene lost 7 bases and the J gene lost 3 bases, with 6 bases spanning the gap. As DNA, the CDR3 is TGTGCCAGCACCCCCAAAGAGACCCAGTACTTC. As protein: CASTPKETQYF.

The chain combines TRBV6-5 with TRBJ1-2, with 7 bases matching TRBD1. The J segment lost 9 bases and the V segment lost 6 bases, leaving 7 bases of the junction unmatched. In germline, CDR1 is MNHEY, CDR2 SVGAGI. CDR3 length: 12 amino acids. CDR3 sequence: CASRQGRNSYTF. The CDR3 DNA follows: TGTGCCAGCAGACAGGGGAGGAACAGCTACACCTTC.

This chain uses TRBV19 with TRBJ2-7; 11 bases align to TRBD2. CDR3 length: 15 residues. From germline, CDR1 is LNHDA and CDR2 SQIVND (reference sequence). Trimming took 3 bases from V and 4 from J; bases not matched to a gene: 5. CDR3 coding DNA: TGTGCCAGTAGTATCCTAGCGGGGGGATCATACGAGCAGTACTTC. The encoded protein is CASSILAGGSYEQYF.

The chain links TRBV5-1 to TRBJ2-6; no clear D. The germline V gene encodes CDR1 SGHRS and CDR2 YFSETQ. There are 16 residues in the CDR3. The V end lost 3 bases, the J end lost 0 bases, and 10 bases lay between the germline ends. This CDR3 is CASSSTVNSGANVLTF. The CDR3 nucleotides are TGCGCCAGCAGCTCGACTGTTAACTCTGGGGCCAACGTCCTGACTTTC. Combining the CDR3 with reference TRBV5-1 and TRBJ2-6 gives the whole variable domain KAGVTQTPRYLIKTRGQQVTLSCSPISGHRSVSWYQQTPGQGLQFLFEYFSETQRNKGNFPGRFSGRQFSNSRSEMNVSTLELGDSALYLCASSSTVNSGANVLTFGAGSRLTVL.

The V and J genes are TRBV19 and TRBJ1-6; 8 bases fit TRBD1. J gave up 13 bases and V 7 bases, and 15 bases lay outside the gene matches. This CDR3 is 15 amino acids long. In germline, CDR1 is LNHDA, CDR2 SQIVND (reference sequence). CDR3 protein: CASTEVADREKPLHF. The CDR3 nucleotides are TGTGCCAGTACTGAGGTAGCGGACAGGGAGAAGCCCCTCCACTTT.

In this sample, this clone turned up once. This rearrangement joins TRBV5-1 to TRBJ1-4; possible D gene TRBD1, 6 bases. V was clipped by 4 bases and J by 7 bases, with 17 bases between them. This CDR3 has 15 amino acids. The germline CDR1 and CDR2 sequences are SGHRS and YFSETQ. CDR3 sequence reads: CASSLGGPGGEKLFF. Here the CDR3 DNA reads TGCGCCAGCAGCCTTGGGGGGCCGGGAGGTGAAAAACTGTTTTTT.

This chain joins TRBV10-1 and TRBJ2-2; D is unclear. The V gene lost 3 bases and the J gene lost 1 base, with 3 bases spanning the gap. The CDR3 loop spans 13 amino acids. Germline-derived CDR1 and CDR2 are WNHNN and SYGVQD (reference sequence). The chain's CDR3 is CASSDGNTGELFF. The CDR3 nucleotides are TGCGCCAGCAGTGACGGGAACACCGGGGAGCTGTTTTTT.

This clone was detected only once. The rearrangement uses TRBV29-1 and TRBJ2-7, with TRBD1 matching over 10 bases. Germline loops: CDR1 SQVTM, CDR2 ANQGSEA. The CDR3 is made up of 13 amino acids. The J segment lost 2 bases and the V segment lost 5 bases, leaving 3 bases of the junction unmatched. The DNA for the CDR3 is TGCAGCGTTTTGGGACAGGGGCCCTACGAGCAGTACTTC. Its translation is CSVLGQGPYEQYF.

The chain is built from TRBV2 and TRBJ2-7, with D tentatively TRBD1 (5 bases). CDR1 is SNHLY and CDR2 is FYNNEI in the germline V gene. CDR3 length equals 12 residues. Trimming removed 5 bases at V and 4 bases at J, with 9 bases between. The CDR3 sequence is CASSFRQYEQYF. The CDR3 bases are TGTGCCAGCAGTTTCCGACAGTACGAGCAGTACTTC.

This chain joins TRBV5-6 and TRBJ1-5; TRBD1 matches 8 bases. Germline V lookup: CDR1 SGHDT, CDR2 YYEEEE. V lost 4 bases, J lost 0 bases, and 6 bases stayed unmatched. This CDR3 has 16 residues. DNA for the CDR3: TGTGCCAGCAGCGCCCGACAGGGGTATAGCAATCAGCCCCAGCATTTT. This translates into CASSARQGYSNQPQHF.

This clone was seen once. J is TRBJ2-1 and V is TRBV5-6; unclear D gene. The CDR3 extends over 15 amino acids. The germline V gene encodes CDR1 SGHDT and CDR2 YYEEEE. Deletions cut 0 bases from V and 0 bases from J, with 7 bases between. The DNA for the CDR3 is TGTGCCAGCAGCTTGGGCATGAGCTCCTACAATGAGCAGTTCTTC. Amino acids: CASSLGMSSYNEQFF.

The V and J genes are TRBV5-4 and TRBJ2-1; possibly TRBD2 for D (7 bases). V was clipped by 5 bases and J by 9 bases, with 24 bases between them. There are 16 residues in the CDR3. Germline V gene data show CDR1 as SGHNT and CDR2 as YYREEE (reference sequence). The CDR3 bases are TGTGCCAGCAGGGGAATGGGGGGGCCTACGATCAGTGAGCAGTTCTTC. Translation gives CASRGMGGPTISEQFF.

This clone occurred once. The chain combines TRBV27 with TRBJ2-1; 9 positions match TRBD1. CDR1 MNHEY and CDR2 SMNVEV come from the germline V gene (reference sequence). Trimming cost V 3 bases and J 5 bases; bases outside gene matches: 5. The CDR3 runs to 15 residues. This chain's CDR3 is CASSLRQGGNNEQFF. In DNA form, the CDR3 reads TGTGCCAGCAGTTTGCGACAGGGGGGGAACAATGAGCAGTTCTTC.

V usage is TRBV19 and J usage is TRBJ2-2; tentative D call: TRBD2 (5 bases). V was shortened by 5 bases and J by 3 bases, with 13 bases between the two germline ends. The CDR3 sequence is 15 residues long. Germline assignment: CDR1 LNHDA and CDR2 SQIVND (reference sequence). Here the CDR3 DNA reads TGTGCCAGTAGTCCCACGGGGAGCCACACCGGGGAGCTGTTTTTT. Residues: CASSPTGSHTGELFF.

The V and J genes are TRBV6-5 and TRBJ2-3; TRBD1 matches at 7 bases. The ends lost 10 bases at V and 9 bases at J; junction bases unmatched: 19. The CDR3 covers 15 residues. Germline V gene lookup returns CDR1 MNHEY and CDR2 SVGAGI. The CDR3 is CATTPGGQLRKTQYF. DNA of the CDR3: TGTGCCACCACTCCAGGGGGACAGCTTCGCAAAACGCAGTATTTT.

The gene calls are TRBV2 and TRBJ2-5; D possibly corresponds to TRBD2 (5 bases). CDR1 and CDR2 (germline): SNHLY, FYNNEI. The CDR3 loop spans 12 amino acids. The V end was cut by 8 bases, the J end by 2 bases, with 9 bases between. CDR3: CASQGSQETQYF. CDR3 nucleotide sequence: TGTGCCAGCCAAGGGAGTCAAGAGACCCAGTACTTC.

The V and J genes are TRBV30 and TRBJ2-5; TRBD1 matches at 7 bases. From germline, CDR1 is GTSNPN and CDR2 SVGIG (reference sequence). V gave up 2 bases and J gave up 2 bases; unmatched junction bases: 11. There are 16 residues in the CDR3. The CDR3 sequence is CAWSRVYGTAQETQYF. Written as DNA, the CDR3 is TGTGCCTGGAGTAGGGTTTATGGGACAGCACAAGAGACCCAGTACTTC. The full variable domain, completed using reference TRBV30 and TRBJ2-5, is SQTIHQWPATLVQPVGSPLSLECTVEGTSNPNLYWYRQAAGRGLQLLFYSVGIGQISSEVPQNLSASRPQDRQFILSSKKLLLSDSGFYLCAWSRVYGTAQETQYFGPGTRLLVL.

V usage is TRBV9 and J usage is TRBJ1-1; possible D gene TRBD1, 5 bases. V was clipped by 4 bases and J by 1 base, with 14 bases between them. CDR1 is SGDLS, CDR2 YYNGEE, per germline. This CDR3 comprises 15 residues. The CDR3, as DNA: TGTGCCAGCAGCCTCACTCCTCAGGGGAACACTGAAGCTTTCTTT. It yields the protein CASSLTPQGNTEAFF.

V is TRBV11-2 and J is TRBJ1-1, with D hard to call. Trimming shortened V by 3 bases and J by 1 base, and 6 bases separated the two germline ends. In germline, CDR1 is SGHAT, CDR2 FQNNGV. CDR3 length: 13 residues. The CDR3 reads CASSLNTNTEAFF. In DNA form, the CDR3 reads TGTGCCAGCAGCTTGAACACGAACACTGAAGCTTTCTTT. The complete variable domain, with remaining parts taken from reference TRBV11-2 and TRBJ1-1, reads EAGVAQSPRYKIIEKRQSVAFWCNPISGHATLYWYQQILGQGPKLLIQFQNNGVVDDSQLPKDRFSAERLKGVDSTLKIQPAKLEDSAVYLCASSLNTNTEAFFGQGTRLTVV.

V and J are TRBV5-1 and TRBJ1-2; 8 bases are a match to TRBD1. Germline lookup yields CDR1 SGHRS and CDR2 YFSETQ. V shed 4 bases and J 3 bases; nucleotides not matched to a gene: 5. This CDR3 spans 14 amino acids. The CDR3 is CASSPDRADYGYTF. Here the CDR3 DNA reads TGCGCCAGCAGCCCGGACAGGGCTGACTATGGCTACACCTTC.

The chain recombines TRBV28 with TRBJ2-5; TRBD1 agrees at 8 bases. This CDR3 has 14 amino acids. Germline CDR1 and CDR2: MDHEN and SYDVKM. The V gene end was trimmed by 5 bases and the J gene end by 2 bases; junction bases not matched to a gene: 4. The CDR3 bases are TGTGCCAGCAGTGGGAACAGGGGGCAAGAGACCCAGTACTTC. Its protein product is CASSGNRGQETQYF.

The rearrangement uses TRBV7-9 and TRBJ2-3, with D possibly TRBD1 on 5 matching bases. The CDR3 sequence is 16 residues long. Germline CDR1 SEHNR, CDR2 FQNEAQ (reference sequence). V gave up 8 bases and J gave up 4 bases, with 22 bases separating them. The CDR3 sequence: CASQWGRSPSPDTQYF. Written as DNA, the CDR3 is TGTGCCAGCCAGTGGGGCAGATCTCCGTCACCAGATACGCAGTATTTT. The whole variable domain, filled in from reference TRBV7-9 and TRBJ2-3, reads DTGVSQNPRHKITKRGQNVTFRCDPISEHNRLYWYRQTLGQGPEFLTYFQNEAQLEKSRLLSDRFSAERPKGSFSTLEIQRTEQGDSAMYLCASQWGRSPSPDTQYFGPGTRLTVL.

V usage is TRBV7-7 and J usage is TRBJ2-3, with 14 bases aligning to TRBD2. The junction had 6 bases not matched to a gene; V was cut back by 5 bases and J by 2 bases. The germline V gene encodes CDR1 SSHAT and CDR2 FNYEAQ (reference sequence). CDR3 size: 17 residues. The CDR3 here is CASSLGTSGGLTDTQYF. The CDR3 DNA is TGTGCCAGCAGCCTCGGGACTAGCGGGGGCCTCACAGATACGCAGTATTTT. The full variable domain, completed using reference TRBV7-7 and TRBJ2-3, is GAGVSQSPRYKVTKRGQDVTLRCDPISSHATLYWYQQALGQGPEFLTYFNYEAQPDKSGLPSDRFSAERPEGSISTLTIQRTEQRDSAMYRCASSLGTSGGLTDTQYFGPGTRLTVL.

The chain couples TRBV11-3 to TRBJ2-7; weak D call: TRBD2 (6 bases). CDR3 length equals 15 residues. The germline V and J ends were trimmed by 1 base and 2 bases, with 12 bases remaining between them. Germline V lookup: CDR1 SGHNT, CDR2 YENEEA. The CDR3 spells CASSLAGGETYEQYF. The CDR3 DNA reads TGTGCCAGCAGCTTAGCGGGCGGGGAAACCTACGAGCAGTACTTC. The complete variable domain, with remaining parts taken from reference TRBV11-3 and TRBJ2-7, reads EAGVVQSPRYKIIEKKQPVAFWCNPISGHNTLYWYLQNLGQGPELLIRYENEEAVDDSQLPKDRFSAERLKGVDSTLKIQPAELGDSAVYLCASSLAGGETYEQYFGPGTRLTVT.

The J gene is TRBJ2-5, the V gene TRBV7-3, with 11 positions matching TRBD1. J was trimmed by 5 bases and V by 1 base; bases with no gene match: 6. The V gene's germline CDR1 is SGHTA and CDR2 FQGTGA. The CDR3 is 16 residues long. CDR3 protein: CASSLRGTGGDETQYF. The CDR3 nucleotides are TGTGCCAGCAGCTTAAGAGGGACAGGGGGGGATGAGACCCAGTACTTC.

This chain links TRBV6-7 with TRBJ2-7; a weak D match, TRBD2 (5 bases). TRBV6-7 is filed as an ORF, its function uncertain. The CDR3 is 16 amino acids. The V gene lost 0 bases and the J gene lost 2 bases, with 14 bases spanning the gap. The CDR3: CASSYSSYKEAYEQYF. CDR3 sequence (DNA): TGTGCCAGCAGTTACTCGTCGTATAAGGAGGCCTACGAGCAGTACTTC.

V and J are TRBV29-1 and TRBJ2-5; D might be TRBD1 (6 bases). The CDR3 extends over 11 amino acids. Between the trimmed V and J ends, which lost 6 bases and 4 bases, there was a span of 9 bases. In germline, CDR1 is SQVTM, CDR2 ANQGSEA. CDR3 residues: CSVGRGETQYF. The CDR3 region has the DNA TGCAGCGTCGGCAGGGGAGAGACCCAGTACTTC. Full variable domain (outside the CDR3, taken from reference TRBV29-1 and TRBJ2-5): SAVISQKPSRDICQRGTSLTIQCQVDSQVTMMFWYRQQPGQSLTLIATANQGSEATYESGFVIDKFPISRPNLTFSTLTVSNMSPEDSSIYLCSVGRGETQYFGPGTRLLVL.